This T cell receptor beta chain originates from a study of Graves' ophthalmopathy and Graves' hyperthyroidism. Hyperthyroidism patients, aged 18 to 65, were newly diagnosed, under 2 months' duration. CDR3 length: 11 amino acids. Trimming took off 3 bases at V and 6 bases at J, with 8 bases between the two ends. CDR1 and CDR2 (germline): GTSNPN, SVGIG (reference sequence). Amplified TCR beta CDR3 regions were obtained using RNA transcripts as template. Scientists carried out first-round RT-PCR using HTBI primers and then a second-round multiplex PCR. TCRdb fed the multiplex PCR reads into MiXCR, producing one record per CDR3 protein. In the table there are under 800,000 distinct CDR3 sequences, over 20% of which are singletons. General study findings and limits: Blood shared most expanded thyroid clonotypes above 0.001 frequency. Sensitivity of around 86% and specificity of roughly 80% were achieved when a 13-signature model separated ophthalmopathy from stable hyperthyroidism.

Turning to this clonotype: The antigen is unknown.

This receptor was obtained from a woman under 30 with stable Graves' hyperthyroidism. Some clones in this sample may be carry-over from other donors' samples. The chain uses TRBV30 and TRBJ1-1, with D unresolved. The sequenced sample was peripheral blood. The CDR3 is CAWRLVAEAFF. Written as DNA, the CDR3 is TGTGCCTGGAGGTTAGTCGCTGAAGCTTTCTTT.